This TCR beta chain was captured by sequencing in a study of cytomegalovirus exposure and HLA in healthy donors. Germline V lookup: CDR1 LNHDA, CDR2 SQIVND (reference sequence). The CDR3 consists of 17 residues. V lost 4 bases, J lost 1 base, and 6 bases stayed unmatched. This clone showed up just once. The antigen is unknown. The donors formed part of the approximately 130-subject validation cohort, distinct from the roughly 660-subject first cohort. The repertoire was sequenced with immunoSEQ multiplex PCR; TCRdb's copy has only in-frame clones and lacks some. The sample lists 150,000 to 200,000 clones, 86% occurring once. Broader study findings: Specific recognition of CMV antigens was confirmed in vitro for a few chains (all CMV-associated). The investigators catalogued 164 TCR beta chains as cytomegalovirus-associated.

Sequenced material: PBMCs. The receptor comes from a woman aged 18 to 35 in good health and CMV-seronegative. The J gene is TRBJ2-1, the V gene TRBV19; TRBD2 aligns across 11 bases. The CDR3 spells CASSRGTSGISYNEQFF. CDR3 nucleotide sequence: TGTGCCAGTAGTAGAGGGACTAGCGGAATATCCTACAATGAGCAGTTCTTC.